The source of this T cell receptor (beta chain) is a study of Tregs in tolerant kidney transplant recipients. Notes on the study in general: Activated donor B cell expansion appeared to reveal the most relevant donor-specific TCRbeta repertoire. This study did not directly address biological reproducibility.

Unstimulated Tregs (CD4+CD25+CD127-) and CD4+CD25- non-Tregs were sorted from PBMCs. As concerns this clone: The antigen is not known.

Here immunoSEQ multiplex PCR was the method, and the copy in TCRdb shows in-frame clones only, minus some. The sample lists roughly 250,000 clones, around 82% occurring once. This TCR came from a human donor in good health. Material: CD4+ T cells from blood.

The CDR3 reads CASSLASVSSYEQYF. Here the CDR3 DNA reads TGTGCCAGCAGCTTGGCCAGCGTGAGCTCCTACGAGCAGTACTTC. This sequence joins TRBV5-4 and TRBJ2-7; unclear D gene. This CDR3 has 15 residues. V was trimmed by 0 bases and J by 0 bases, leaving 10 bases between them. The germline V gene has CDR1 SGHNT and CDR2 YYREEE (reference sequence).